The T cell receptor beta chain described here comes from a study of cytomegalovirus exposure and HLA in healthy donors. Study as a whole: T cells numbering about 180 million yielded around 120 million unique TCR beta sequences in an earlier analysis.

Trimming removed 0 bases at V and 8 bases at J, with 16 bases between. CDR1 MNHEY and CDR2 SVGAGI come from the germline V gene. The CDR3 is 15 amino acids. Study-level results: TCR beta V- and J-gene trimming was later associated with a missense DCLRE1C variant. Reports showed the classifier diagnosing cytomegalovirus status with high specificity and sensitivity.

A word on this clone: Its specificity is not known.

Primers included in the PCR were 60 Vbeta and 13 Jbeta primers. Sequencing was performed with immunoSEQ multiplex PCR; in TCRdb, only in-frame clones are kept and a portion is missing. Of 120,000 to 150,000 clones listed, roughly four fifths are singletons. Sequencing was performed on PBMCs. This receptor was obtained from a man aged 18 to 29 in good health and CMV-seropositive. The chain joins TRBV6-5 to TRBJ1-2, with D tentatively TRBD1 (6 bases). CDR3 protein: CASSYSPGHWEGYTF. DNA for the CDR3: TGTGCCAGCAGTTACTCACCGGGACACTGGGAAGGCTACACCTTC.